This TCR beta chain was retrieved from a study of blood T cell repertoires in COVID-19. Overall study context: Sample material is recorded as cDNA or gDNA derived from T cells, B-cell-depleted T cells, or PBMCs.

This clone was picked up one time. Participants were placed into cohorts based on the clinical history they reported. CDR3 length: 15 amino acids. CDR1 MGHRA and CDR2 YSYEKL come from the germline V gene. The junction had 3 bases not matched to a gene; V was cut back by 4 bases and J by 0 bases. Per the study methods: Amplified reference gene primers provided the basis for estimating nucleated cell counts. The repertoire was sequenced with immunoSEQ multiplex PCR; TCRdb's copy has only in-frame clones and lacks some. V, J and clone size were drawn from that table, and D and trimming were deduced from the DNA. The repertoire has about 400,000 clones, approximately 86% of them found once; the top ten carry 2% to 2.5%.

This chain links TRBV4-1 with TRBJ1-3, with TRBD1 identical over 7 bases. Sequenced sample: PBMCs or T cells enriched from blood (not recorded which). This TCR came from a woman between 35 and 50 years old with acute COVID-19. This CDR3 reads CASSPGQLSGNTIYF. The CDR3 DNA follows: TGCGCCAGCAGCCCGGGACAGCTCTCTGGAAACACCATATATTTT.